This T cell receptor beta chain was recovered during a study of response to subunit inactivated influenza vaccine. The CDR3 runs to 14 residues. The germline V gene has CDR1 MDHEN and CDR2 SYDVKM. The V and J ends lost 7 bases and 2 bases respectively, with 15 bases between them. This clonotype was counted only a few times. Its specificity is not known. TCRdb fed the RT-PCR reads into MiXCR, producing one record per CDR3 protein. This sample has 500,000 to 600,000 distinct CDR3 sequences, with 7.6% found just once. Study conclusions and caveats: After each seasonal influenza vaccination, few new T cells are recruited, the authors suggested.

Material: PBMCs from blood, obtained less than 30 months after vaccination. The TCR originated in a man between 50 and 75 years old who received an inactivated influenza vaccine. This chain connects TRBV28 to TRBJ2-7; D gene uncertain. CDR3 sequence reads: CASTLPDRPYEQYF. The CDR3 nucleotides read TGTGCCAGCACCCTGCCCGATCGCCCCTACGAGCAGTACTTC.